This T cell receptor (beta chain) is drawn from a study of T cell changes during pregnancy in multiple sclerosis. The germline gives CDR1 LGHNT, CDR2 FRNRAP. The CDR3 has 13 residues. V lost 6 bases and J lost 10; bases outside the gene matches: 7. Profiled with immunoSEQ multiplex PCR; TCRdb holds only in-frame clones, not every one. The sample lists fewer than 90,000 clones, less than 95% occurring once. The source is a female donor with multiple sclerosis, enrolled in a pregnancy study. The sequencing used peripheral blood, collected in the second trimester of pregnancy. This chain uses TRBV12-5 with TRBJ2-1; 9 positions match TRBD1. The chain's CDR3 is CASGGTGHREQFF. CDR3 DNA: TGTGCTAGTGGGGGGACAGGGCACAGGGAGCAGTTCTTC.